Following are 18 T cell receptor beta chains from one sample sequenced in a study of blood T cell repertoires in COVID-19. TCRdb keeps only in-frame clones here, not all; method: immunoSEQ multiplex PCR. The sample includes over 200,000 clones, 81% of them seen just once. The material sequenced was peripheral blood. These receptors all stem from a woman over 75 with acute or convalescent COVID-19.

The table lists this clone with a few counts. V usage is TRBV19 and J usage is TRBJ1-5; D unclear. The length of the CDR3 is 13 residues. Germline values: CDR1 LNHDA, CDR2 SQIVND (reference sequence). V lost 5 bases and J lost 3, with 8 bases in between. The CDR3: CASSPADNQPQHF. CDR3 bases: TGTGCCAGTAGTCCAGCGGACAATCAGCCCCAGCATTTT.

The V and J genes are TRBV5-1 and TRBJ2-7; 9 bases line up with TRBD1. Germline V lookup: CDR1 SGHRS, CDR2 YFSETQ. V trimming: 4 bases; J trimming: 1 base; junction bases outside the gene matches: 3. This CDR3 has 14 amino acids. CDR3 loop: CASSPGQGSYEQYF. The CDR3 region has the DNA TGCGCCAGCAGCCCCGGACAGGGGTCCTACGAGCAGTACTTC.

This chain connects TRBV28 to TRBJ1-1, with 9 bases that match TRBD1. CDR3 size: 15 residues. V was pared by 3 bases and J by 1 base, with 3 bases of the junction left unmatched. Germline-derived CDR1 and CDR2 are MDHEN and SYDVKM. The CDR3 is CASSFTGGRNTEAFF. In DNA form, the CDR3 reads TGTGCCAGCAGTTTTACAGGGGGCCGGAACACTGAAGCTTTCTTT. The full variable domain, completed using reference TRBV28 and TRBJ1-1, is DVKVTQSSRYLVKRTGEKVFLECVQDMDHENMFWYRQDPGLGLRLIYFSYDVKMKEKGDIPEGYSVSREKKERFSLILESASTNQTSMYLCASSFTGGRNTEAFFGQGTRLTVV.

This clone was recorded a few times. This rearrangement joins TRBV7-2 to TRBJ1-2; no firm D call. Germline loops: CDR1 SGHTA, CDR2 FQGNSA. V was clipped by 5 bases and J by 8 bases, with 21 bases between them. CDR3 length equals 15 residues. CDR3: CASSRAGLTLWGYTF. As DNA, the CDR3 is TGTGCCAGCAGCCGCGCGGGCCTCACGCTATGGGGCTACACCTTC.

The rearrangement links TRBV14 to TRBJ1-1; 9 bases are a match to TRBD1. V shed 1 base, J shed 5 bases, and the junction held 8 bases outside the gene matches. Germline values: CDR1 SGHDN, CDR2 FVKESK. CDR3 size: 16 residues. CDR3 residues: CASSQGRQGGRTEAFF. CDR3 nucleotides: TGTGCCAGCAGCCAAGGCCGACAGGGGGGGAGGACTGAAGCTTTCTTT.

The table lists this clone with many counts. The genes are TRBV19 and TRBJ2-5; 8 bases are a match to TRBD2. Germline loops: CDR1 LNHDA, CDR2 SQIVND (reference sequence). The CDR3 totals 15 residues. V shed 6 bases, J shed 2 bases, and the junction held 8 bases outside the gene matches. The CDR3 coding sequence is TGTGCCAGTAGCCGATACGGGGGGGGACAAGAGACCCAGTACTTC. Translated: CASSRYGGGQETQYF. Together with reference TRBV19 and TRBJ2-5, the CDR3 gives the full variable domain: DGGITQSPKYLFRKEGQNVTLSCEQNLNHDAMYWYRQDPGQGLRLIYYSQIVNDFQKGDIAEGYSVSREKKESFPLTVTSAQKNPTAFYLCASSRYGGGQETQYFGPGTRLLVL.

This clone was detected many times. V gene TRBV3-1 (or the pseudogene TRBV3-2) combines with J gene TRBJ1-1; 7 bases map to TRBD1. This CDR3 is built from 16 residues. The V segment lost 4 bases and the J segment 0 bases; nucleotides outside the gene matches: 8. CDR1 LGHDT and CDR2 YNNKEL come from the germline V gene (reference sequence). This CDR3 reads CASSPATGTMNTEAFF. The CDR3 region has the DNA TGTGCCAGCAGCCCCGCGACAGGGACCATGAACACTGAAGCTTTCTTT.

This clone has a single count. CDR3 amino acids: CASSLIVYEQYF. The DNA for the CDR3 is TGTGCCAGCAGCTTGATAGTCTACGAGCAGTACTTC. V is TRBV5-5 and J is TRBJ2-7; D call uncertain. Germline values: CDR1 SGHKS, CDR2 YYEKEE (reference sequence). The CDR3 is 12 residues long. Trimming took 1 base from V and 3 from J, leaving 5 bases between them.

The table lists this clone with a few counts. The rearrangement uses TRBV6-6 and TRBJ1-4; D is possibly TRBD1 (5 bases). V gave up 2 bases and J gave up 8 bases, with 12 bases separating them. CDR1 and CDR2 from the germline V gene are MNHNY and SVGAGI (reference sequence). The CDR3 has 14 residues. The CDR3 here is CASSYKQGSEKLFF. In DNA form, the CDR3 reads TGTGCCAGCAGTTACAAGCAGGGCTCGGAAAAACTGTTTTTT.

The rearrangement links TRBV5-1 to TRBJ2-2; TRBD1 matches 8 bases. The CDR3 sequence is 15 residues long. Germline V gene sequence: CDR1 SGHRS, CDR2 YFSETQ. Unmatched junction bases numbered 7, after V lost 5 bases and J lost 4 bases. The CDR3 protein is CASRRTGKSTGELFF. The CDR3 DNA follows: TGCGCCAGCAGGCGGACAGGGAAGTCCACCGGGGAGCTGTTTTTT.

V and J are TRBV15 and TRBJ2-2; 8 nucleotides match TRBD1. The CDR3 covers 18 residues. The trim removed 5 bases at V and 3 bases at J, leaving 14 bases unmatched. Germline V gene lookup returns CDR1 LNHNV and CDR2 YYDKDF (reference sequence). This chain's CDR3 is CATSPRTGMRLDTGELFF. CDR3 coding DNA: TGTGCCACCAGCCCCCGGACAGGGATGAGACTAGACACCGGGGAGCTGTTTTTT.

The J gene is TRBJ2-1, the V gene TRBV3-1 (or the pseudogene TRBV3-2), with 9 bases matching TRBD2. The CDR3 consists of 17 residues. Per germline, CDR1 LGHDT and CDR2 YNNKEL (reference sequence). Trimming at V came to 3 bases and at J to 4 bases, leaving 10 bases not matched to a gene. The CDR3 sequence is CASSQPLAGPLYNEQFF. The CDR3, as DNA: TGTGCCAGCAGCCAGCCCCTAGCGGGACCACTTTACAATGAGCAGTTCTTC.

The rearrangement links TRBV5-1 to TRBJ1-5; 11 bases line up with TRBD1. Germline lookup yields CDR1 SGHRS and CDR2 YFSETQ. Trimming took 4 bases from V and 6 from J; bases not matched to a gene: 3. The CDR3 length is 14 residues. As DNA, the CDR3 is TGCGCCAGCAGCACCGGGACAGGGGGTCAGCCCCAGCATTTT. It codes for CASSTGTGGQPQHF.

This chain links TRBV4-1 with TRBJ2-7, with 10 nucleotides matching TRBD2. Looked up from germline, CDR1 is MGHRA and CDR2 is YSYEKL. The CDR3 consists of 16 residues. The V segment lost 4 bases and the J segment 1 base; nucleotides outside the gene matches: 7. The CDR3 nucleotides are TGCGCCAGCAGCCCTGGCCCGGGACTAGCGTCCTACGAGCAGTACTTC. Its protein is CASSPGPGLASYEQYF.

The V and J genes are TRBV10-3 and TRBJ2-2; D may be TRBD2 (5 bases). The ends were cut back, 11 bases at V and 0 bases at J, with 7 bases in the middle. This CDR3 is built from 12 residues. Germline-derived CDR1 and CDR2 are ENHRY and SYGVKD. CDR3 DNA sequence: TGTGCCCTCGGGACGAACACCGGGGAGCTGTTTTTT. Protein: CALGTNTGELFF.

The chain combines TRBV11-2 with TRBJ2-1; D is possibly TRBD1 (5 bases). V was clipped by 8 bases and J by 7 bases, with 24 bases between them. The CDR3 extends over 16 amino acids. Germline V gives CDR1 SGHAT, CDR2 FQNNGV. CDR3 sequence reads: CASGLNFVGAGNEQFF. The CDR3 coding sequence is TGTGCCAGCGGCCTAAATTTCGTAGGGGCAGGGAATGAGCAGTTCTTC.

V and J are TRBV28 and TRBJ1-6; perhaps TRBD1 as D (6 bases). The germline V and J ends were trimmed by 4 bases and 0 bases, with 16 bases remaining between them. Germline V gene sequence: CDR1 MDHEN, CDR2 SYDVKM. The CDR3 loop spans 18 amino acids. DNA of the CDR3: TGTGCCAGCAGTTCCCGGAAACAGGGAATCTCCTATAATTCACCCCTCCACTTT. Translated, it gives CASSSRKQGISYNSPLHF.

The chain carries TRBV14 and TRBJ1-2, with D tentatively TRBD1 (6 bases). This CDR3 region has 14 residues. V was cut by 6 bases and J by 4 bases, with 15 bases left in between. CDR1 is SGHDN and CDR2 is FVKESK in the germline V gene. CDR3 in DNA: TGTGCCAGCAGTCCGCACAGGGAGGGCTATGGCTACACCTTC. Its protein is CASSPHREGYGYTF.